Following are 20 T cell receptor beta chains from one sample sequenced in a study of blood T cell repertoires in COVID-19. Clones were read by immunoSEQ multiplex PCR, and TCRdb kept only the in-frame ones, dropping some. There are approximately 70,000 clones in the sample; 79% occur only once, and around a quarter lies in the top ten. The source material was peripheral blood. Source of these receptors: a man in his sixties with active or convalescent COVID-19.

This sequence joins TRBV6-4 and TRBJ2-3; the D gene is possibly TRBD1 (5 bases). The ends were cut back, 2 bases at V and 5 bases at J, with 14 bases in the middle. CDR1 MRHNA and CDR2 SNTAGT come from the germline V gene. The CDR3 covers 15 residues. Here the CDR3 reads CASSDKAGLGDTQYF. The CDR3 DNA sequence: TGTGCCAGCAGTGACAAGGCAGGGTTGGGAGATACGCAGTATTTT.

The chain carries TRBV9 and TRBJ1-2; TRBD1 matches 8 bases. Trimming removed 4 bases from V and 0 bases from J; junction bases left unmatched: 5. The CDR3 loop spans 15 amino acids. Germline lookup yields CDR1 SGDLS and CDR2 YYNGEE. CDR3 region: CASSNRDRTNYGYTF. The DNA for the CDR3 is TGTGCCAGCAGCAACCGGGACAGGACTAACTATGGCTACACCTTC.

The rearrangement links TRBV2 to TRBJ1-6; TRBD1 might be the D (5 bases). Per germline, CDR1 SNHLY and CDR2 FYNNEI. The V and J ends lost 2 bases and 8 bases respectively, with 10 bases between them. CDR3 length equals 14 residues. This chain's CDR3 is CASSESRVDSPLHF. The CDR3 bases are TGTGCCAGCAGTGAAAGCAGGGTCGATTCACCCCTCCACTTT.

This chain joins TRBV5-6 and TRBJ2-7; a possible D gene is TRBD2 (6 bases). This CDR3 spans 17 amino acids. Germline V gene lookup returns CDR1 SGHDT and CDR2 YYEEEE. V lost 4 bases to trimming and J lost 6 bases, with 26 bases between them. DNA of the CDR3: TGTGCCAGCAGCCAAATAGGTAGCGGCGGTACCCCAATCGAGCAGTACTTC. Its translation: CASSQIGSGGTPIEQYF.

The V and J genes are TRBV10-2 and TRBJ2-7; D is uncertain. V was shortened by 7 bases and J by 0 bases, with 13 bases between the two germline ends. The germline V gene has CDR1 WSHSY and CDR2 SAAADI. CDR3 size: 14 residues. This chain's CDR3 is CASKITSDSYEQYF. The CDR3 bases are TGCGCCAGCAAAATTACAAGCGACTCCTACGAGCAGTACTTC.

This chain uses TRBV24-1 with TRBJ2-6; possibly TRBD2 for D (6 bases). This CDR3 spans 15 amino acids. Trimming left V 5 bases short and J 1 base short, with 8 bases between. Germline CDR1 KGHDR, CDR2 SFDVKD. The CDR3 here is CATSAGGSGANVLTF. DNA for the CDR3: TGTGCCACCAGTGCCGGGGGATCTGGGGCCAACGTCCTGACTTTC.

This rearrangement joins TRBV9 to TRBJ1-4, with D unresolved. Deletions cut 2 bases from V and 9 bases from J, with 14 bases between. CDR3 length: 14 residues. Germline-derived CDR1 and CDR2 are SGDLS and YYNGEE. The CDR3 protein is CASSVSEGAQKLFF. The CDR3 bases are TGTGCCAGCAGCGTCTCCGAGGGCGCCCAAAAACTGTTTTTT.

The chain has TRBV6-2 or TRBV6-3 and TRBJ2-1; 10 nucleotides line up with TRBD1. Germline CDR1 reads MNHEY; CDR2 reads SVGEGT. Trimming cost V 2 bases and J 10 bases; bases outside gene matches: 8. The CDR3 length is 15 residues. CDR3 DNA sequence: TGTGCCAGCAGTTACGCCGGGACAGGGGAGGAGGAGCAGTTCTTC. Translating it yields CASSYAGTGEEEQFF.

The chain uses TRBV28 and TRBJ1-3; D possibly corresponds to TRBD1 (5 bases). The CDR3 length is 14 residues. Germline V CDR1 and CDR2: MDHEN, SYDVKM. The germline V and J ends were trimmed by 3 bases and 4 bases, with 10 bases remaining between them. CDR3 sequence: CASSFAGGGNTIYF. The CDR3, as DNA: TGTGCCAGCAGTTTCGCCGGGGGAGGAAACACCATATATTTT.

V and J are TRBV7-2 and TRBJ2-2; perhaps TRBD2 as D (6 bases). The CDR3 is 13 amino acids. Trimming pared 2 bases from V and 6 bases from J, leaving 7 bases between. The germline V gene has CDR1 SGHTA and CDR2 FQGNSA. This CDR3 is CASSLPGAGELFF. CDR3 sequence (DNA): TGTGCCAGCAGCTTACCGGGGGCCGGGGAGCTGTTTTTT.

The rearrangement joins TRBV3-1 (or the pseudogene TRBV3-2) to TRBJ1-2, with D perhaps matching TRBD1 (6 bases). The CDR3 is 15 residues long. The germline V gene has CDR1 LGHDT and CDR2 YNNKEL (reference sequence). V lost 3 bases to trimming and J lost 8 bases, with 19 bases between them. DNA of the CDR3: TGTGCCAGCAGCCAGAGACTTTTGGGGGCAGAGGGCTACACCTTC. Its protein product is CASSQRLLGAEGYTF.

This chain joins TRBV5-4 and TRBJ1-2; 8 bases are a match to TRBD1. CDR1 and CDR2 from the germline V gene are SGHNT and YYREEE (reference sequence). After removal of 2 bases from V and 6 bases from J, the junction contained 6 bases not matched to a gene. The CDR3 sequence is 14 residues long. The CDR3 nucleotides are TGTGCCAGCAGCTTTACAGGGGGGAAGGATGGCTACACCTTC. Amino acids: CASSFTGGKDGYTF.

This clone has only one observation. The rearrangement uses TRBV6-1 and TRBJ1-1; D ambiguous. Germline loops: CDR1 MNHNS, CDR2 SASEGT. CDR3 length: 14 amino acids. V was clipped by 1 base and J by 6 bases, with 12 bases between them. The CDR3 nucleotides read TGTGCCAGCAGTGAAGACCTCGGTGATCCTGAAGCTTTCTTT. Amino acid sequence: CASSEDLGDPEAFF.

The chain is built from TRBV28 and TRBJ1-4; possibly TRBD1 for D (6 bases). The CDR3 has 15 residues. CDR1 and CDR2 (germline): MDHEN, SYDVKM. V was pared by 8 bases and J by 8 bases, with 21 bases between. The CDR3 sequence is CASCRGGGIREKLFF. The DNA for the CDR3 is TGTGCCAGCTGCAGGGGAGGGGGGATTCGGGAAAAACTGTTTTTT.

The J gene is TRBJ2-5, the V gene TRBV5-1, with unresolved D. V gave up 2 bases and J gave up 1 base, with 9 bases separating them. The CDR3 is 14 amino acids. The germline V gene encodes CDR1 SGHRS and CDR2 YFSETQ. CDR3 DNA sequence: TGCGCCAGCAGCTTCCCGCCCAGCCAAGAGACCCAGTACTTC. Translation gives CASSFPPSQETQYF.

J is TRBJ2-1 and V is TRBV11-2, with 8 bases aligning to TRBD1. The germline CDR1 and CDR2 sequences are SGHAT and FQNNGV. The CDR3 has 16 residues. V dropped 5 bases and J dropped 4; count of bases not matched to a gene: 10. The CDR3 region is CASSRGQGAGYNEQFF. The DNA for the CDR3 is TGTGCCAGCAGCAGGGGGCAGGGGGCGGGGTACAATGAGCAGTTCTTC. Combining the CDR3 with reference TRBV11-2 and TRBJ2-1 gives the whole variable domain EAGVAQSPRYKIIEKRQSVAFWCNPISGHATLYWYQQILGQGPKLLIQFQNNGVVDDSQLPKDRFSAERLKGVDSTLKIQPAKLEDSAVYLCASSRGQGAGYNEQFFGPGTRLTVL.

The chain uses TRBV5-4 and TRBJ2-3, with 7 bases aligning to TRBD2. CDR3 size: 15 residues. V was clipped by 4 bases and J by 1 base; unmatched bases: 6. The germline CDR1 and CDR2 sequences are SGHNT and YYREEE (reference sequence). The CDR3 region is CASSRGAGGTDTQYF. CDR3 nucleotides: TGTGCCAGCAGCCGGGGCGCGGGGGGCACAGATACGCAGTATTTT.

The gene calls are TRBV5-1 and TRBJ2-3; unclear D gene. There are 13 residues in the CDR3. The germline V and J ends were trimmed by 1 base and 3 bases, with 6 bases remaining between them. The germline gives CDR1 SGHRS, CDR2 YFSETQ. This CDR3 is CASSLLETDTQYF. The CDR3, as DNA: TGCGCCAGCAGCTTGCTCGAGACAGATACGCAGTATTTT.

The chain is built from TRBV5-1 and TRBJ1-1; no clear D. V was clipped by 0 bases and J by 1 base, with 7 bases between them. CDR1 SGHRS and CDR2 YFSETQ come from the germline V gene. The length of the CDR3 is 14 residues. The CDR3 protein is CASSLDGKNTEAFF. The CDR3 DNA follows: TGCGCCAGCAGCTTGGACGGGAAGAACACTGAAGCTTTCTTT.

J is TRBJ2-2 and V is TRBV10-3, with 9 nucleotides matching TRBD1. The J segment lost 5 bases and the V segment lost 6 bases, leaving 10 bases of the junction unmatched. Looked up from germline, CDR1 is ENHRY and CDR2 is SYGVKD. The CDR3 consists of 16 residues. In DNA form, the CDR3 reads TGTGCCATCAGCGCGCCGAGGACAGGGGTAACCGGGGAGCTGTTTTTT. It yields the protein CAISAPRTGVTGELFF.